This T cell receptor (beta chain) is from a study of cytomegalovirus exposure and HLA in healthy donors. PCR employed 60 Vbeta and 13 Jbeta primers. Profiling relied on immunoSEQ multiplex PCR, and the TCRdb table lists in-frame clones only, not all of them. This table holds about 50,000 clones. CDR1 and CDR2 (germline): LGHNA, YNFKEQ. Between the trimmed V and J ends, which lost 0 bases and 1 base, there was a span of 7 bases. The CDR3 consists of 16 residues. The sample consisted of PBMCs. The chain has TRBV4-2 and TRBJ2-6; tentatively, D is TRBD2 (5 bases). The clonotype originates from a woman aged 18-30 years in good health and CMV-seronegative. The CDR3 loop is CASSQEGVSGANVLTF. The CDR3, as DNA: TGTGCCAGCAGCCAAGAGGGAGTTTCTGGGGCCAACGTCCTGACTTTC.